Given below is one T cell receptor (beta chain) in context. Its antigen is still unknown. The data are from a study of CD8 T cells in ankylosing spondylitis. Study findings and constraints: Significant enrichment of disease-linked clones was reportedly seen in matched ankylosing spondylitis synovial fluid. Ankylosing spondylitis blood appeared to be characterized by a TCR beta motif of eight highly homologous variants.

The V gene's germline CDR1 is DFQATT and CDR2 SNEGSKA (reference sequence). V lost 4 bases, J lost 1 base, and 6 bases stayed unmatched. The CDR3 contains 14 residues. Library preparation for TCR beta used quantitative 5'-RACE with molecular barcodes. TCRdb independently ran MiXCR on the 5' RACE reads; one entry per CDR3 protein. The sample consists of hundreds of thousands of distinct CDR3 sequences, over 15% of them appearing once. Sequencing was performed on blood, either unsorted or a sorted T cell fraction (not recorded which). This sequence was found in a male donor with ankylosing spondylitis or in good health (not recorded which). V usage is TRBV20-1 and J usage is TRBJ2-5; 7 nucleotides match TRBD1. The CDR3 here is CSATPDRFQETQYF. The CDR3 region has the DNA TGCAGTGCTACCCCGGACAGGTTCCAAGAGACCCAGTACTTC.